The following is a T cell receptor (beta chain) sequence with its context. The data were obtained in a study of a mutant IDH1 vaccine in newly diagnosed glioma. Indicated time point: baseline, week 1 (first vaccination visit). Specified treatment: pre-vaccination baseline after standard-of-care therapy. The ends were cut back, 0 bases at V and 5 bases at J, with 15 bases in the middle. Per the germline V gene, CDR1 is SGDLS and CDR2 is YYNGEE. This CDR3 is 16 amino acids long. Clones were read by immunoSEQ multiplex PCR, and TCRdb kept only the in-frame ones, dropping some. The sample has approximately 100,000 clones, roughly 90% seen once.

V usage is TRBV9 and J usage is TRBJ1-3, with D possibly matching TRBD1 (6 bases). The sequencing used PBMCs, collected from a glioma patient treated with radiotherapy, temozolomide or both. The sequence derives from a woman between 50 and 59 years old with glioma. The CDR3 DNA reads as TGTGCCAGCAGCGTAGACAGGGTGTCAGGGAGAAACACCATATATTTT. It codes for CASSVDRVSGRNTIYF.